This T cell receptor (beta chain) stems from a study of T cell responses to AZD1222 COVID-19 vaccine. Findings and limits, study-wide: Donor demographics were predominantly white British with a female majority; clonal diversity may be underestimated. Regions 160-218 and 743-854 held dominance among vaccine-associated CD4 TCRs, which spanned spike.

In regard to this clone: What it binds is not known.

Generated by immunoSEQ multiplex PCR, the TCRdb table keeps only in-frame clones and is missing some. The sample contains about 160,000 clones, 85% to 95% of which appear only once. The starting material was peripheral blood, obtained 28 days after the second AZD1222 dose. This clonotype was obtained from an adult who received the AZD1222 COVID-19 vaccine.

CDR3 bases: TGTGCCAGCAGTTTTTCCAGGATGAACACTGAAGCTTTCTTT. Translation: CASSFSRMNTEAFF. The genes are TRBV27 and TRBJ1-1; no firm D call. The CDR3 loop spans 14 amino acids. In germline, CDR1 is MNHEY, CDR2 SMNVEV (reference sequence). V was cut by 3 bases and J by 0 bases, with 8 bases left in between.